A selection of T cell receptor beta chains follows, all from one sample in a study of human T cells and chemical hapten exposure. TCRdb re-called the RACE reads through MiXCR, storing one row per CDR3 protein. The profile shows some 100,000 distinct CDR3 sequences, more than 7% of them singletons. The sequenced sample was whole blood, obtained in connection with sensitization to the hapten diphenylcyclopropenone (DPC). Receptor source: a middle-aged woman with alopecia areata. Some clones in this sample may be carry-over from other donors' samples. The CDR3 runs from the conserved cysteine through the conserved F or W. The D gene is left open where the match is weak. Clone size is shown for a subset of rows, as once, few, many or a class of expanded clone.

TRBD1 TRBJ1-2 few TRBV7-9 CASSQGTGGRYTF TGTGCCAGCAGCCAAGGGACAGGGGGCCGCTACACCTTC
NA TRBJ1-1 NA TRBV10-2 CASSGDGRTAFF TGCGCCAGCAGTGGGGACGGCAGGACGGCTTTCTTT
NA TRBJ1-6 few TRBV20-1 CSARNDVGQAVHF TGCAGTGCTAGGAATGATGTGGGGCAGGCGGTCCACTTT
NA TRBJ2-2 many TRBV20-1 CSARDRPPYTGELFF TGCAGTGCTAGAGATCGTCCCCCCTACACCGGGGAGCTGTTTTTT
NA TRBJ1-2 few TRBV10-3 CAISGPSYGYTF TGTGCCATCAGTGGTCCAAGCTATGGCTACACCTTC
TRBD2 TRBJ2-1 many TRBV4-3 CASSQDPLAAGGNEQFF TGCGCCAGCAGCCAAGATCCCCTGGCAGCGGGGGGGAATGAGCAGTTCTTC
NA TRBJ2-1 few TRBV6-2/TRBV6-3 CASSYRGWFNEQFF TGTGCCAGCAGTTACAGGGGGTGGTTCAATGAGCAGTTCTTC
NA TRBJ2-1 many TRBV19 CASSRLSGPYNEQFF TGTGCCAGTAGTCGCCTGTCAGGGCCCTACAATGAGCAGTTCTTC
NA TRBJ2-5 NA TRBV11-3 CASSLRGEGTTQYF TGTGCCAGCAGCTTACGCGGGGAGGGGACAACCCAGTACTTC
NA TRBJ1-2 many TRBV11-2 CASSPDSTYGYTF TGTGCCAGCAGCCCGGACAGTACCTATGGCTACACCTTC
TRBD1 TRBJ2-6 few TRBV5-4 CASSLRGGAANVLTF TGTGCCAGCAGCTTGAGAGGGGGCGCGGCCAACGTCCTGACTTTC
NA TRBJ1-2 few TRBV27 CASRRTEEPYGYTF TGTGCCAGCCGCCGGACGGAGGAACCCTATGGCTACACCTTC
TRBD1 TRBJ2-7 few TRBV6-5 CASSYRQGGYEQYF TGTGCCAGCAGTTATCGACAGGGGGGCTACGAGCAGTACTTC
NA TRBJ2-1 many TRBV7-2 CASSLRGTPYNEQFF TGTGCCAGCAGCCTAAGGGGAACCCCCTACAATGAGCAGTTCTTC
NA TRBJ1-2 NA TRBV9 CASARGIGYTF TGTGCCAGCGCTCGAGGGATCGGCTACACCTTC
NA TRBJ2-7 many TRBV5-1 CASSHGTEYEQYF TGCGCCAGCAGCCATGGGACCGAGTACGAGCAGTACTTC
NA TRBJ1-2 many TRBV7-2 CASSPWRGNYGYTF TGTGCCAGCAGCCCATGGAGAGGGAACTATGGCTACACCTTC
NA TRBJ2-5 few TRBV6-1 CASSEVVAGRETQYF TGTGCCAGCAGTGAAGTGGTGGCGGGGCGAGAGACCCAGTACTTC
NA TRBJ2-1 few TRBV20-1 CSARGERSSYNEQFF TGCAGTGCTAGAGGGGAGAGGAGCTCCTACAATGAGCAGTTCTTC
TRBD1 TRBJ2-7 few TRBV7-9 CASSLETGASSYEQYF TGTGCCAGCAGCTTGGAGACAGGGGCCAGCTCCTACGAGCAGTACTTC
TRBD1 TRBJ1-5 many TRBV13 CASSGQALNQPQHF TGTGCCAGCAGCGGACAGGCCCTCAATCAGCCCCAGCATTTT
NA TRBJ2-7 many TRBV3-1 CASSQVGGSYEQYF TGTGCCAGCAGCCAAGTAGGCGGTTCCTACGAGCAGTACTTC
NA TRBJ2-3 few TRBV7-9 CASSIGRQAGTDTQYF TGTGCCAGCAGCATCGGACGACAAGCTGGCACAGATACGCAGTATTTT
TRBD2 TRBJ2-3 many TRBV29-1 CSVEGGMRTDTQYF TGCAGCGTGGAGGGAGGGATGCGCACAGATACGCAGTATTTT
TRBD1 TRBJ2-7 many TRBV7-2 CASGKTGGSYEQYF TGTGCCAGCGGCAAGACAGGGGGATCCTACGAGCAGTACTTC
NA TRBJ2-3 many TRBV12-3/TRBV12-4 CASSFGSHFGADTQYF TGTGCCAGCAGTTTTGGGTCACACTTTGGGGCAGATACGCAGTATTTT
NA TRBJ1-6 many TRBV28 CASSSRTEPWGSPLHF TGTGCCAGCAGCTCCCGGACAGAGCCATGGGGCTCACCCCTCCACTTT
NA TRBJ1-6 few TRBV3-1 CASSQDSRTVNSPLHF TGTGCCAGCAGCCAAGACTCGCGAACCGTTAATTCACCCCTCCACTTT
NA TRBJ2-7 NA TRBV5-6 CASSKRTASSYEQYF TGTGCCAGCAGCAAGCGGACGGCTAGCTCCTACGAGCAGTACTTC
NA TRBJ1-2 few TRBV7-2 CASSFNGGGYGYTF TGTGCCAGCAGCTTCAATGGGGGAGGATATGGCTACACCTTC
NA TRBJ1-4 many TRBV20-1 CSAWGGTGNEKLFF TGCAGTGCTTGGGGTGGGACGGGGAATGAAAAACTGTTTTTT
NA TRBJ1-3 few TRBV12-3/TRBV12-4 CASDSLSGNTIYF TGTGCCAGCGACAGCCTCTCTGGAAACACCATATATTTT
NA TRBJ2-3 few TRBV12-3/TRBV12-4 CASSLTNWGDTQYF TGTGCCAGCAGTTTAACTAACTGGGGGGATACGCAGTATTTT
NA TRBJ1-1 many TRBV6-4 CASSDRRNTEAFF TGTGCCAGCAGTGACAGGAGGAACACTGAAGCTTTCTTT
NA TRBJ1-3 few TRBV20-1 CSARGLSGNTIYF TGCAGTGCTAGAGGACTATCTGGAAACACCATATATTTT
NA TRBJ2-1 few TRBV5-1 CASSLWGTGINEQFF TGCGCCAGCAGCTTGTGGGGCACAGGAATCAATGAGCAGTTCTTC
NA TRBJ1-3 few TRBV7-2 CASSLITSGAPPGNTIYF TGTGCCAGCAGCTTAATAACCTCCGGGGCGCCTCCTGGAAACACCATATATTTT
NA TRBJ1-5 many TRBV6-6 CASSSGGGFYQPQHF TGTGCCAGCAGCTCGGGGGGCGGTTTCTATCAGCCCCAGCATTTT
TRBD2 TRBJ2-3 many TRBV5-1 CASSPGLAADTQYF TGCGCCAGCAGCCCCGGACTAGCAGCAGATACGCAGTATTTT
NA TRBJ2-7 NA TRBV20-1 CSARDSASFLYPSYEQYF TGCAGTGCTAGAGATTCGGCCAGTTTTTTATACCCTTCCTACGAGCAGTACTTC
TRBD2 TRBJ2-7 NA TRBV6-5 CASSYSGGWEQYF TGTGCCAGCAGTTACTCCGGGGGGTGGGAGCAGTACTTC